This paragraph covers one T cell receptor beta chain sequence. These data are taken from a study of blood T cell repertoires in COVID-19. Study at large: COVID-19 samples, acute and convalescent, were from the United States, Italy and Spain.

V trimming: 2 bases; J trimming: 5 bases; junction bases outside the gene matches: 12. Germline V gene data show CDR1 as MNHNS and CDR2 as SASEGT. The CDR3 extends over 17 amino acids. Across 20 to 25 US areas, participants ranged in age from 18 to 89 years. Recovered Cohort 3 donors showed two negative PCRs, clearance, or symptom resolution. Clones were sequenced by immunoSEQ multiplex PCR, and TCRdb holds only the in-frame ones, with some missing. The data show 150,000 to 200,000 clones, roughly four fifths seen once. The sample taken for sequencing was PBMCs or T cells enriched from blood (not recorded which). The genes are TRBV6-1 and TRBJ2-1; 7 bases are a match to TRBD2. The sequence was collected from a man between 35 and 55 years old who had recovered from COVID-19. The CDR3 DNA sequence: TGTGCCAGCAGTGAAAGACTAGCACGGGCCATGCACAATGAGCAGTTCTTC. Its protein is CASSERLARAMHNEQFF.